This TCR beta chain came from a study of shared clonotypes between healthy human individuals. For the study at large: Donors had three CD4 naive, three CD4 memory, two CD8 naive and one CD8 memory plate apiece.

The CDR3 sequence is 13 residues long. CDR1 and CDR2 (germline): MDHEN, SYDVKM. The germline V and J ends were trimmed by 1 base and 1 base, with 4 bases remaining between them. In the case of this clone: Antigen: not known.

Negatively enriched CD4+ T cells were divided by CD45RA into naive and memory. The assay was immunoSEQ multiplex PCR, and TCRdb's table has in-frame clones only and misses some. The data hold millions of clones, with approximately 94% observed a single time. Regarding the study as a whole: Around 5% of naive CD4 clonotypes were common to a handful of donors. Unshared clonotypes carried lower generation probabilities than those common to all four donors.

The chain has TRBV28 and TRBJ1-2, with D unclear. This clonotype was sampled from a man between 18 and 35 years old in good health. Source material: naive CD4+ T cells sorted from blood. Regarding subset: CD45RA+ positively selected. CDR3 in amino acids: CASSLYLNYGYTF. CDR3 bases: TGTGCCAGCAGTTTATACCTTAACTATGGCTACACCTTC.